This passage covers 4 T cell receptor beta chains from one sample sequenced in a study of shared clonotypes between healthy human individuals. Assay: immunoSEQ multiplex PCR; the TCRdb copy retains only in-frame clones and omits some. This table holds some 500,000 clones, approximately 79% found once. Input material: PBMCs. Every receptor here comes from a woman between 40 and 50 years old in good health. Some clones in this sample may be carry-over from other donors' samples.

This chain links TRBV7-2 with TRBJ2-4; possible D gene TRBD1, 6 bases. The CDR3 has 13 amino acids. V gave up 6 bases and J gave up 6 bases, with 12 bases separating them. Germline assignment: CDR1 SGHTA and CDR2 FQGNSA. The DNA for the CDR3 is TGTGCCAGCAGAACAGGGTTAAGAAACATTCAGTACTTC. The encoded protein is CASRTGLRNIQYF.

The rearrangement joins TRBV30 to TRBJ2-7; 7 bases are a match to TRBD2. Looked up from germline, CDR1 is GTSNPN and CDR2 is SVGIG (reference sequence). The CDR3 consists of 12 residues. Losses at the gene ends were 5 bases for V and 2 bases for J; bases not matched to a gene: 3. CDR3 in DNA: TGTGCCTGGCGGGGGGATGCCTACGAGCAGTACTTC. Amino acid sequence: CAWRGDAYEQYF.

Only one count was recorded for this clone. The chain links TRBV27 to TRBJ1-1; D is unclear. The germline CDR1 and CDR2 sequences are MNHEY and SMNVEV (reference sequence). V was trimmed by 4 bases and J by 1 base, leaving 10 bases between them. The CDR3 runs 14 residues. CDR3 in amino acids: CASSSPPRNTEAFF. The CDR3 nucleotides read TGTGCCAGCAGTTCCCCCCCCAGGAACACTGAAGCTTTCTTT.

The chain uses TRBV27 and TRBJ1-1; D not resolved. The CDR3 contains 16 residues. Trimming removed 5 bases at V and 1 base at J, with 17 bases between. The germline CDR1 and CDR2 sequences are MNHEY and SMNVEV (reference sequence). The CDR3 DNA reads TGTGCCAGCAGTCAGTGGTGGGCCAAGGGGAACACTGAAGCTTTCTTT. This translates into CASSQWWAKGNTEAFF.